Given below is one T cell receptor (beta chain) in context. Time point meaning: before trial treatment. As their treatment, donors received nivolumab, ipilimumab, aspirin, low-dose cyclophosphamide and low-dose radiotherapy. As a condition of eligibility, patients had advanced solid tumors lacking tumor-infiltrating lymphocytes. The data are from a study of low-dose radiotherapy and immunotherapy resistance in tumors. The wider study: Dosing for Cohort 2 consisted of 1 Gy per fraction every two weeks, reaching a total of 13 Gy over 26 weeks.

V lost 4 bases, J lost 6 bases, and 22 bases lay in between. CDR3 length equals 17 residues. The V gene's germline CDR1 is SGHNT and CDR2 YENEEA. First-strand cDNA used TRAV- and TRBV-specific primers, covering alpha and beta chains. PCR amplification of the TCRs was performed with Phusion for 20 to 25 PCR cycles, and it relied on a constant-region primer together with a V-primer adapter. In vitro transcription served to amplify the mRNA that had been isolated. One entry per CDR3 protein results from TCRdb running MiXCR on the reads. The table lists around 69,000 distinct CDR3 sequences, roughly 30% of them singletons.

This receptor was identified in a female donor with ovarian cancer. Sequencing was performed on PBMCs, taken before treatment. The gene calls are TRBV11-3 and TRBJ2-1, with no clear D. CDR3 sequence: CASSSPRGPPAPNEQFF. The CDR3 nucleotides read TGTGCCAGCAGCTCCCCCCGTGGCCCTCCGGCGCCCAATGAGCAGTTCTTC.